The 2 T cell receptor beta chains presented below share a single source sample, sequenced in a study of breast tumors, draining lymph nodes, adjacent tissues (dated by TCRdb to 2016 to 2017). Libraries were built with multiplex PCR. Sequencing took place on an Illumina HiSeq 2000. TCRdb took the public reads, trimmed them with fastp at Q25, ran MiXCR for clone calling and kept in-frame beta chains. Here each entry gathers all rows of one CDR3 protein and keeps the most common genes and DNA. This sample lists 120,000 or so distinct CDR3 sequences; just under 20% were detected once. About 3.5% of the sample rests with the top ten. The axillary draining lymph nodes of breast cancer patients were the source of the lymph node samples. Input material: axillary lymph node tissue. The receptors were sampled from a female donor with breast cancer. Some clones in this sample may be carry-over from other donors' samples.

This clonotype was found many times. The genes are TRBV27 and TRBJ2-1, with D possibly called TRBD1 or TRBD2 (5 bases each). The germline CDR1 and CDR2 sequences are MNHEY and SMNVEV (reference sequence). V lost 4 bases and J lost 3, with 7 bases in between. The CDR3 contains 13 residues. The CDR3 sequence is CASSWDGYNEQFF. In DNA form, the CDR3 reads TGTGCCAGCAGTTGGGACGGCTACAATGAGCAGTTCTTC.

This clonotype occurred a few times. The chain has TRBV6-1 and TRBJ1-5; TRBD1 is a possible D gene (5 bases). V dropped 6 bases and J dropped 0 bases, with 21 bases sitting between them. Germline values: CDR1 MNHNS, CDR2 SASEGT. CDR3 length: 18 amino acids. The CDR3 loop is CASRLHAGGVYSNQPQHF. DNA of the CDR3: TGTGCCAGCAGACTACACGCAGGAGGGGTCTATAGCAATCAGCCCCAGCATTTT.